Below, 21 T cell receptor beta chains from the same sample are listed, as sequenced in a study of breast tumors, draining lymph nodes, adjacent tissues. Axillary draining lymph nodes of breast cancer patients supplied the node samples. TCRdb re-derived calls from the multiplex PCR reads in MiXCR, one entry per CDR3 protein. Here the sample spans about 200,000 distinct CDR3 sequences, roughly 29% being singletons. The specimen sequenced was axillary lymph node tissue. The receptors were sampled from a female donor with breast cancer. Some clones in this sample may be carry-over from other donors' samples.

The V call is TRBV7-2, the J call TRBJ2-2; 7 bases align to TRBD1. The CDR3 totals 17 residues. V gave up 4 bases and J gave up 2 bases; unmatched junction bases: 10. The germline V gene has CDR1 SGHTA and CDR2 FQGNSA. The DNA for the CDR3 is TGTGCCAGCAGCTCGTACAGGGGATCTGGAAACACCGGGGAGCTGTTTTTT. It yields the protein CASSSYRGSGNTGELFF.

Ten or more counts support this clonotype. Being one base from a much bigger clone, this may be a read error. J is TRBJ1-6 and V is TRBV3-1; the match to TRBD1 covers 7 bases. CDR1 and CDR2 from the germline V gene are LGHDT and YNNKEL (reference sequence). The length of the CDR3 is 14 residues. V lost 7 bases, J lost 10 bases, and 10 bases stayed unmatched. CDR3 sequence reads: CASTSSGTESPLHF. The CDR3, as DNA: TGTGCCAGCACGAGTTCGGGGACAGAATCACCCCTCCACTTT.

Many counts were recorded for this clonotype. V is TRBV6-5 and J is TRBJ2-5; weak D call: TRBD2 (6 bases). V dropped 2 bases and J dropped 4 bases, with 11 bases sitting between them. CDR3 length: 14 amino acids. Germline-derived CDR1 and CDR2 are MNHEY and SVGAGI. CDR3 coding DNA: TGTGCCAGCAGTTACGGCAGGAGGGGAGAGACCCAGTACTTC. This translates into CASSYGRRGETQYF.

Comment on this clonotype: This may come from a read error, since a much larger clone is one base off. The V and J genes are TRBV11-2 and TRBJ2-7, with D tentatively TRBD2 (6 bases). Germline CDR1 and CDR2: SGHAT and FQNNGV. V lost 0 bases, J lost 10 bases, and 16 bases lay in between. This CDR3 has 14 residues. As DNA, the CDR3 is TGTGCCAGCAGCTTAGATAGTCGACCGGGAGCACAGTACTTC. It codes for CASSLDSRPGAQYF. The full variable domain, completed using reference TRBV11-2 and TRBJ2-7, is EAGVAQSPRYKIIEKRQSVAFWCNPISGHATLYWYQQILGQGPKLLIQFQNNGVVDDSQLPKDRFSAERLKGVDSTLKIQPAKLEDSAVYLCASSLDSRPGAQYFGPGTRLTVT.

The sample holds many counts of this clonotype. The V gene is TRBV3-1, the J gene TRBJ2-7; the match to TRBD1 covers 7 bases. The CDR3 contains 15 residues. Trimming cost V 1 base and J 0 bases; bases outside gene matches: 3. CDR1 and CDR2 from the germline V gene are LGHDT and YNNKEL (reference sequence). The CDR3 region has the DNA TGTGCCAGCAGCCAAGCACAGGGGTCCTCCTACGAGCAGTACTTC. Translation: CASSQAQGSSYEQYF.

As for this clonotype: Mismatch with germline at one junction end may stem from a read error. The chain is built from TRBV6-5 and TRBJ2-7; 10 positions agree with TRBD2. Looked up from germline, CDR1 is MNHEY and CDR2 is SVGAGI. This CDR3 has 15 amino acids. CDR3 loop: CASSHSPGLAREQYF. The DNA for the CDR3 is TGTGCCAGCAGTCACTCTCCGGGACTAGCGCGCGAGCAGTACTTC.

The chain links TRBV6-6 to TRBJ2-6, with D maybe TRBD1 (6 bases). The germline V gene encodes CDR1 MNHNY and CDR2 SVGAGI (reference sequence). Between the trimmed V and J ends, which lost 5 bases and 0 bases, there was a span of 14 bases. This CDR3 has 17 residues. CDR3 nucleotides: TGTGCCAGCAGTCAAGCGAAAGGGGGCTCTGGGGCCAACGTCCTGACTTTC. Translating it yields CASSQAKGGSGANVLTF.

This clonotype showed up many times. The rearrangement links TRBV11-2 to TRBJ2-7; D unclear. The CDR3 contains 14 residues. Germline V gives CDR1 SGHAT, CDR2 FQNNGV. V lost 5 bases to trimming and J lost 1 base, with 12 bases between them. CDR3 sequence (DNA): TGTGCCAGCAGCCTCAGACAAACGTCCTACGAGCAGTACTTC. Its protein product is CASSLRQTSYEQYF. Full variable domain (remainder filled in from reference TRBV11-2 and TRBJ2-7): EAGVAQSPRYKIIEKRQSVAFWCNPISGHATLYWYQQILGQGPKLLIQFQNNGVVDDSQLPKDRFSAERLKGVDSTLKIQPAKLEDSAVYLCASSLRQTSYEQYFGPGTRLTVT.

Only a few counts were recorded for this clonotype. The J gene is TRBJ2-2, the V gene TRBV18; D gene uncertain. From germline, CDR1 is KGHSH and CDR2 LQKENI. V was shortened by 3 bases and J by 1 base, with 9 bases between the two germline ends. The CDR3 sequence is 15 residues long. The CDR3 sequence: CASSPQSVNTGELFF. CDR3 coding DNA: TGTGCCAGCTCACCTCAGTCTGTGAACACCGGGGAGCTGTTTTTT. The variable domain in full, with the rest retrieved from reference TRBV18 and TRBJ2-2, is NAGVMQNPRHLVRRRGQEARLRCSPMKGHSHVYWYRQLPEEGLKFMVYLQKENIIDESGMPKERFSAEFPKEGPSILRIQQVVRGDSAAYFCASSPQSVNTGELFFGEGSRLTVL.

This clonotype appeared a single time. A much bigger clone sits one base away, suggesting this may be a read error. The V gene is TRBV5-4, the J gene TRBJ2-7; the match to TRBD2 covers 7 bases. After removal of 1 base from V and 6 bases from J, the junction contained 10 bases not matched to a gene. Germline loops: CDR1 SGHNT, CDR2 YYREEE (reference sequence). The CDR3 length is 15 residues. CDR3 region: CASSLRDGGSAEQYF. DNA for the CDR3: TGTGCCAGCAGCTTGAGAGACGGGGGGTCAGCCGAGCAGTACTTC.

This clonotype was counted ten times or more. This rearrangement joins TRBV9 to TRBJ2-7; D unresolved. Trimming removed 4 bases at V and 5 bases at J, with 19 bases between. The V gene's germline CDR1 is SGDLS and CDR2 YYNGEE. The CDR3 totals 15 residues. For the CDR3, the DNA is TGTGCCAGCAGCCCCGCTCGTCGGCCGGGCCACGAGCAGTACTTC. Its translation is CASSPARRPGHEQYF. The full variable domain, with the rest looked up from reference TRBV9 and TRBJ2-7, is DSGVTQTPKHLITATGQRVTLRCSPRSGDLSVYWYQQSLDQGLQFLIQYYNGEERAKGNILERFSAQQFPDLHSELNLSSLELGDSALYFCASSPARRPGHEQYFGPGTRLTVT.

This clonotype has a count of ten or more. The chain uses TRBV9 and TRBJ2-2; D not certain. V lost 0 bases and J lost 5, with 11 bases in between. This CDR3 has 15 amino acids. Germline loops: CDR1 SGDLS, CDR2 YYNGEE. The CDR3: CASSVEVRSTGELFF. The CDR3, as DNA: TGTGCCAGCAGCGTAGAGGTGAGATCTACCGGGGAGCTGTTTTTT.

This clonotype was detected ten times or more. V and J are TRBV6-5 and TRBJ2-5; D is ambiguous. Germline lookup yields CDR1 MNHEY and CDR2 SVGAGI. Trimming took off 2 bases at V and 1 base at J, with 5 bases between the two ends. This CDR3 has 13 amino acids. The CDR3: CASSYRFQETQYF. The CDR3 DNA sequence: TGTGCCAGCAGTTACAGGTTCCAAGAGACCCAGTACTTC.

This clonotype has a count of ten or more. The chain carries TRBV20-1 and TRBJ2-3; 14 nucleotides agree with TRBD2. J lost 5 bases, V lost 5 bases, and 12 bases had no gene match. The CDR3 contains 17 residues. Germline CDR1 DFQATT, CDR2 SNEGSKA (reference sequence). The CDR3: CSAHHPPGLAGEDTQYF. CDR3 sequence (DNA): TGCAGTGCTCATCATCCCCCGGGACTAGCGGGGGAAGATACGCAGTATTTT.

This clonotype was observed at least ten times. The DNA is left out, because the CDR3 cannot be placed on it with certainty; the CDR3 is given as TCRdb lists it. The V and J genes are TRBV12-1 and TRBJ1-3; TRBD1 is taken as the D call from the table, unchecked against the DNA. TRBV12-1 is designated a pseudogene. The CDR3 spans 15 amino acids, including both terminal residues. The CDR3 region is CASSFGAGTGNTIYF.

The genes are TRBV29-1 and TRBJ2-1, with 12 positions matching TRBD2. The CDR3 is 17 residues long. J was trimmed by 9 bases and V by 3 bases; bases with no gene match: 15. Germline V gives CDR1 SQVTM, CDR2 ANQGSEA. The CDR3 DNA follows: TGCAGCGTTGAGGAGTATCTAGCGGGGGGGCAGTTAAGTGAGCAGTTCTTC. Amino acids: CSVEEYLAGGQLSEQFF.

This clonotype was observed at least ten times. V usage is TRBV5-1 and J usage is TRBJ2-1; 7 bases map to TRBD2. This CDR3 is 11 amino acids long. Unmatched junction bases numbered 4, after V lost 9 bases and J lost 7 bases. CDR1 SGHRS and CDR2 YFSETQ come from the germline V gene. The CDR3 loop reads CATMGGNEQFF. The CDR3 DNA reads TGCGCCACCATGGGAGGGAATGAGCAGTTCTTC. Looking up the rest from reference TRBV5-1 and TRBJ2-1 gives the full variable domain: KAGVTQTPRYLIKTRGQQVTLSCSPISGHRSVSWYQQTPGQGLQFLFEYFSETQRNKGNFPGRFSGRQFSNSRSEMNVSTLELGDSALYLCATMGGNEQFFGPGTRLTVL.

This clonotype was seen repeatedly, ten times or more. The chain has TRBV2 and TRBJ1-2; D is possibly TRBD1 (6 bases). Trimming stripped 2 bases from V and 6 bases from J, with 13 bases between. The CDR3 is made up of 14 amino acids. Germline-derived CDR1 and CDR2 are SNHLY and FYNNEI. CDR3 residues: CASSERWGGHGYTF. In DNA, the CDR3 is TGTGCCAGCAGTGAACGTTGGGGGGGGCATGGCTACACCTTC.

The table lists this clonotype with many counts. The chain recombines TRBV2 with TRBJ1-6; D might be TRBD1 (5 bases). V was shortened by 8 bases and J by 9 bases, with 14 bases between the two germline ends. Germline values: CDR1 SNHLY, CDR2 FYNNEI. The CDR3 spans 13 residues. As DNA, the CDR3 is TGTGCCAGCGGGGGTGCGGGTGTTTCACCCCTCCACTTT. Its translation: CASGGAGVSPLHF.

This clonotype was counted at least ten times. V is TRBV20-1 and J is TRBJ1-3, with a tentative D call TRBD1 (6 bases). Germline V CDR1 and CDR2: DFQATT, SNEGSKA (reference sequence). CDR3 length: 13 amino acids. Deletions cut 6 bases from V and 2 bases from J, with 11 bases between. The CDR3 sequence is CSAPRGPGNTIYF. DNA for the CDR3: TGCAGTGCCCCCCGGGGGCCTGGAAACACCATATATTTT.

This clonotype has only a few counts. The chain combines TRBV6-1 with TRBJ1-1; D is possibly TRBD1 (6 bases). The V end lost 2 bases, the J end lost 4 bases, and 17 bases lay between the germline ends. The germline gives CDR1 MNHNS, CDR2 SASEGT. This CDR3 spans 16 amino acids. The DNA for the CDR3 is TGTGCCAGCAGTGAATCTGGCAGGGGAAGGAGCACTGAAGCTTTCTTT. Protein sequence: CASSESGRGRSTEAFF.